The 14 T cell receptor beta chains reported below all come from one sample, sequenced in a study of patients and donors after allogeneic stem cell transplantation. TCRdb used MiXCR to reprocess the RT-PCR reads, holding one entry per CDR3 protein. The sample holds roughly 30,000 distinct CDR3 sequences, about 6.5% seen once. Material for sequencing was blood, either unsorted or a sorted T cell fraction (not recorded which). These receptors all come from a human donor who was either an allogeneic HSCT recipient or a stem cell or donor lymphocyte infusion donor (not recorded which). It is not recorded whose cells these are; they may come from a transplant donor.

This clonotype was seen more than once but under ten times. V is TRBV6-1 and J is TRBJ2-1; D possibly corresponds to TRBD2 (5 bases). CDR1 MNHNS and CDR2 SASEGT come from the germline V gene. The ends were cut back, 2 bases at V and 9 bases at J, with 14 bases in the middle. CDR3 size: 14 residues. The CDR3, as DNA: TGTGCCAGCAGTGAACGGGGTTATTCGGCTGAGCAGTTCTTC. It specifies CASSERGYSAEQFF.

This clonotype was seen a few times. The chain carries TRBV7-3 and TRBJ2-1, with no clear D. The V gene lost 4 bases and the J gene lost 5 bases, with 9 bases spanning the gap. Germline CDR1 and CDR2: SGHTA and FQGTGA. The CDR3 is made up of 13 amino acids. CDR3 residues: CASSSLLDNEQFF. The CDR3 DNA follows: TGTGCCAGCAGCTCGTTACTGGACAATGAGCAGTTCTTC. Looking up the rest from reference TRBV7-3 and TRBJ2-1 gives the full variable domain: GAGVSQTPSNKVTEKGKYVELRCDPISGHTALYWYRQSLGQGPEFLIYFQGTGAADDSGLPNDRFFAVRPEGSVSTLKIQRTERGDSAVYLCASSSLLDNEQFFGPGTRLTVL.

A word on this clonotype: A single base separates this from a much larger clone, so it may be a read error. The chain couples TRBV27 to TRBJ2-7; possible D gene TRBD2, 6 bases. This CDR3 is built from 17 residues. Trimming removed 1 base from V and 0 bases from J, with 16 bases in between. Germline CDR1 is MNHEY and CDR2 is SMNVEV (reference sequence). As DNA, the CDR3 is TGTGCCAGCAGTTTATACTCCTCTAGCGCAAGCTCCTACGAGCAGTACTTC. Translated, it gives CASSLYSSSASSYEQYF.

By its share, this clonotype is medium-sized. J is TRBJ1-2 and V is TRBV5-1; D is unresolved. Trimming cost V 0 bases and J 3 bases, with 9 bases left between them. CDR3 length: 14 residues. CDR1 and CDR2 from the germline V gene are SGHRS and YFSETQ. The CDR3 reads CASSLDPGDYGYTF. The CDR3 bases are TGCGCCAGCAGCTTGGATCCCGGAGACTATGGCTACACCTTC.

This clonotype was detected many times. The rearrangement uses TRBV7-2 and TRBJ2-2, with 7 bases lining up with TRBD2. Unmatched junction bases numbered 9, after V lost 5 bases and J lost 0 bases. CDR1 and CDR2 (germline): SGHTA, FQGNSA. This CDR3 has 17 amino acids. DNA of the CDR3: TGTGCCAGCAGCATATACCTAGCGGTTGCGAACACCGGGGAGCTGTTTTTT. It encodes CASSIYLAVANTGELFF.

This clonotype was counted ten times or more. The rearrangement links TRBV4-2 to TRBJ2-7; D unclear. The CDR3 is made up of 16 amino acids. The V and J ends lost 0 bases and 0 bases respectively, with 12 bases between them. Per germline, CDR1 LGHNA and CDR2 YNFKEQ. The CDR3 sequence is CASSQESTFSSYEQYF. For the CDR3, the DNA is TGTGCCAGCAGCCAAGAGTCCACATTTAGCTCCTACGAGCAGTACTTC.

The chain carries TRBV7-3 and TRBJ2-5; TRBD2 is a possible D gene (6 bases). V lost 1 base and J lost 4, with 16 bases in between. In germline, CDR1 is SGHTA, CDR2 FQGTGA. The CDR3 sequence is 16 residues long. CDR3 in amino acids: CASSLKPLRERETQYF. The DNA of the CDR3 is TGTGCCAGCAGCTTAAAACCCCTCCGGGAGCGAGAGACCCAGTACTTC.

This clonotype has a count of ten or more. The genes are TRBV6-2 or TRBV6-3 and TRBJ2-5, with 8 bases fitting TRBD2. Per germline, CDR1 MNHEY and CDR2 SVGEGT. This CDR3 is 13 amino acids long. The junction had 4 bases not matched to a gene; V was cut back by 6 bases and J by 4 bases. The CDR3 DNA is TGTGCCAGCAGACCTACTAGCGGAGAGACCCAGTACTTC. Translation gives CASRPTSGETQYF.

This clonotype occurred many times. The rearrangement uses TRBV7-9 and TRBJ2-3; TRBD1 agrees at 9 bases. The CDR3 is 16 amino acids. With 1 base clipped from V and 6 bases from J, the junction kept 8 bases outside the gene matches. The V gene's germline CDR1 is SEHNR and CDR2 FQNEAQ (reference sequence). CDR3 sequence reads: CASSLGGAGQGDTQYF. The CDR3 nucleotides read TGTGCCAGCAGCTTAGGGGGAGCAGGACAGGGGGATACGCAGTATTTT.

This clonotype was seen many times. The rearrangement joins TRBV11-3 to TRBJ2-1; 10 bases are shared with TRBD1. V shed 3 bases and J 5 bases; nucleotides not matched to a gene: 7. The length of the CDR3 is 16 residues. The germline V gene has CDR1 SGHNT and CDR2 YENEEA. The CDR3 coding sequence is TGTGCCAGCAGCTTGGACGGACAGGGGGGAGACAATGAGCAGTTCTTC. Its translation: CASSLDGQGGDNEQFF.

This clonotype was detected a few times. This sequence joins TRBV11-1 and TRBJ2-2; D might be TRBD1 (5 bases). The CDR3 length is 14 residues. The V gene's germline CDR1 is SGHAT and CDR2 FQDESV (reference sequence). V shed 2 bases and J shed 4 bases, with 8 bases lying between them. CDR3 sequence (DNA): TGTGCCAGCAGCTTAAATAGGGGCACCGGGGAGCTGTTTTTT. This translates into CASSLNRGTGELFF.

This clonotype was picked up a small number of times. The chain joins TRBV7-9 to TRBJ2-5; possible D gene TRBD1, 6 bases. The CDR3 runs 14 residues. The germline CDR1 and CDR2 sequences are SEHNR and FQNEAQ (reference sequence). The V gene lost 5 bases and the J gene lost 5 bases, with 15 bases spanning the gap. The CDR3 coding sequence is TGTGCCAGCAGCCCCGACAGGTGGAAGGAGACCCAGTACTTC. It codes for CASSPDRWKETQYF.

This clonotype occurred many times. The genes are TRBV18 and TRBJ1-2; D is possibly TRBD1 (6 bases). CDR1 is KGHSH and CDR2 is LQKENI in the germline V gene. V lost 5 bases and J 8 bases, leaving 12 bases between the germline ends. This CDR3 has 12 amino acids. The CDR3 loop reads CASSFRGNGYTF. The DNA for the CDR3 is TGTGCCAGCTCATTCAGGGGAAACGGCTACACCTTC. Looking up the rest from reference TRBV18 and TRBJ1-2 gives the full variable domain: NAGVMQNPRHLVRRRGQEARLRCSPMKGHSHVYWYRQLPEEGLKFMVYLQKENIIDESGMPKERFSAEFPKEGPSILRIQQVVRGDSAAYFCASSFRGNGYTFGSGTRLTVV.

This clonotype occurred many times. The chain employs TRBV29-1 and TRBJ2-2; no reliable D call. Trimming left V 4 bases short and J 2 bases short, with 11 bases between. Germline V gene sequence: CDR1 SQVTM, CDR2 ANQGSEA. The CDR3 spans 14 residues. Here the CDR3 reads CSVGEYLNTGELFF. The CDR3 DNA follows: TGCAGCGTTGGTGAATACCTTAACACCGGGGAGCTGTTTTTT.